These 16 T cell receptor beta chains were sequenced from one sample in a study of blood T cell repertoires in COVID-19. Profiled with immunoSEQ multiplex PCR; TCRdb holds only in-frame clones, not every one. The data contain around 160,000 clones, around 80% of them singletons. The sample was peripheral blood. These receptors were obtained from a man in his 60s with active or convalescent COVID-19.

The rearrangement uses TRBV24-1 and TRBJ2-3, with D unclear. The CDR3 consists of 15 residues. Germline V CDR1 and CDR2: KGHDR, SFDVKD. Trimming left V 3 bases short and J 0 bases short, with 9 bases between. CDR3 DNA: TGTGCCACCAGTGATATCCGAGCTAGCACAGATACGCAGTATTTT. This codes for CATSDIRASTDTQYF.

This clone was recorded only once. The chain joins TRBV6-5 to TRBJ1-6, with no clear D. V gave up 5 bases and J gave up 9 bases, with 8 bases separating them. The CDR3 sequence is 12 residues long. CDR1 is MNHEY, CDR2 SVGAGI, per germline. The CDR3 loop is CASSIRGSPLHF. The CDR3 DNA is TGTGCCAGCAGTATACGAGGTTCACCCCTCCACTTT.

The chain recombines TRBV6-6 with TRBJ1-5; TRBD1 agrees at 8 bases. The CDR3 spans 18 residues. V shed 5 bases and J 5 bases; nucleotides not matched to a gene: 17. CDR1 MNHNY and CDR2 SVGAGI come from the germline V gene (reference sequence). CDR3 protein: CASSRGKTGVFGDQPQHF. The CDR3 DNA reads as TGTGCCAGCAGTCGGGGGAAGACAGGGGTTTTTGGGGATCAGCCCCAGCATTTT.

This clone was found once. The rearrangement uses TRBV28 and TRBJ2-3, with 8 bases matching TRBD2. This CDR3 has 15 amino acids. The germline gives CDR1 MDHEN, CDR2 SYDVKM. V trimming: 3 bases; J trimming: 0 bases; junction bases outside the gene matches: 2. CDR3 coding DNA: TGTGCCAGCAGTTTTAGCGGGGCTAGCACAGATACGCAGTATTTT. This encodes CASSFSGASTDTQYF.

The chain combines TRBV27 with TRBJ1-5, with D possibly being TRBD1 (5 bases). Trimming stripped 0 bases from V and 9 bases from J, with 18 bases between. There are 16 residues in the CDR3. Germline V CDR1 and CDR2: MNHEY, SMNVEV (reference sequence). The CDR3 reads CASSLSSGDGARPQHF. CDR3 DNA: TGTGCCAGCAGTTTATCTAGCGGGGACGGGGCAAGGCCCCAGCATTTT.

The sample holds many counts of this clone. Here the CDR3 DNA reads TGCAGCGTCGGAGTGGACTCCTACGAGCAGTACTTC. This translates into CSVGVDSYEQYF. This chain connects TRBV29-1 to TRBJ2-7; no reliable D call. The CDR3 contains 12 residues. Germline CDR1 SQVTM, CDR2 ANQGSEA. The germline V and J ends were trimmed by 6 bases and 0 bases, with 9 bases remaining between them.

This clone has a count of ten or more. The V gene is TRBV2, the J gene TRBJ2-2; 8 bases map to TRBD1. The V gene end was trimmed by 10 bases and the J gene end by 4 bases; junction bases not matched to a gene: 14. The CDR3 has 16 residues. CDR1 SNHLY and CDR2 FYNNEI come from the germline V gene. The CDR3 region is CATSRDRLQGTGELFF. CDR3 bases: TGTGCCACGTCCCGGGACAGGCTCCAAGGCACCGGGGAGCTGTTTTTT.

This chain links TRBV11-3 with TRBJ2-3; possible D gene TRBD2, 6 bases. This CDR3 comprises 14 residues. Trimming removed 4 bases at V and 2 bases at J, with 10 bases between. CDR1 and CDR2 (germline): SGHNT, YENEEA. The CDR3 loop reads CASSSGGPTDTQYF. The CDR3 DNA follows: TGTGCCAGCAGCTCTGGAGGGCCCACAGATACGCAGTATTTT.

In this sample, this clone turned up once. This sequence joins TRBV24-1 and TRBJ2-1; 7 nucleotides match TRBD2. Germline CDR1 is KGHDR and CDR2 is SFDVKD. V was clipped by 7 bases and J by 8 bases; unmatched bases: 7. The CDR3 sequence is 13 residues long. This CDR3 is CATSDGGGDEQFF. The CDR3 bases are TGTGCCACCAGCGACGGTGGGGGGGATGAGCAGTTCTTC.

This clone has a single count. The chain joins TRBV5-8 to TRBJ2-5; D call uncertain. V dropped 2 bases and J dropped 7 bases, with 9 bases sitting between them. The CDR3 is made up of 12 amino acids. Germline CDR1 is SGHTS and CDR2 is YDEGEE. In DNA form, the CDR3 reads TGTGCCAGCAGCTTCCCAGGTGGGACCCAGTACTTC. It yields the protein CASSFPGGTQYF.

The V gene is TRBV4-1, the J gene TRBJ1-2, with D possibly being TRBD1 (6 bases). The V end lost 7 bases, the J end lost 0 bases, and 18 bases lay between the germline ends. CDR1 is MGHRA, CDR2 YSYEKL, per germline. This CDR3 is built from 16 residues. For the CDR3, the DNA is TGCGCCAGCACCCCGGGGGGGGCCCTAGCTAACTATGGCTACACCTTC. Its translation: CASTPGGALANYGYTF.

The chain recombines TRBV7-2 with TRBJ2-2; 10 nucleotides agree with TRBD2. This CDR3 is built from 17 residues. Trimming removed 2 bases from V and 6 bases from J; junction bases left unmatched: 9. Germline CDR1 and CDR2: SGHTA and FQGNSA. The DNA for the CDR3 is TGTGCCAGCAGCTTATCAGCGGGAGGGATAGGGGCCGGGGAGCTGTTTTTT. This gives the protein CASSLSAGGIGAGELFF.

V is TRBV5-1 and J is TRBJ2-3; TRBD1 aligns across 10 bases. This CDR3 has 14 residues. With 4 bases clipped from V and 5 bases from J, the junction kept 4 bases outside the gene matches. CDR1 SGHRS and CDR2 YFSETQ come from the germline V gene. The CDR3 region is CASSKDRGVDTQYF. CDR3 nucleotide sequence: TGCGCCAGCAGCAAGGACAGGGGGGTAGATACGCAGTATTTT.

Concerning this clone: The conserved final phenylalanine or tryptophan is absent from the CDR3, which likely points to a read error. The DNA is left out, because the CDR3 cannot be placed on it with certainty; the CDR3 is given as TCRdb lists it. The chain joins TRBV5-6 to TRBJ1-1. Germline lookup yields CDR1 SGHDT and CDR2 YYEEEE. The CDR3 spans 12 amino acids, including both terminal residues. CDR3 amino acids: CASSSNSGRRAV.

V is TRBV27 and J is TRBJ2-1; 7 bases match TRBD2. V gave up 8 bases and J gave up 4 bases; unmatched junction bases: 11. CDR3 length: 15 amino acids. Germline lookup yields CDR1 MNHEY and CDR2 SMNVEV (reference sequence). CDR3 sequence: CASLGSGGGYNEQFF. DNA of the CDR3: TGTGCCAGCCTCGGGTCGGGGGGAGGGTACAATGAGCAGTTCTTC.

This rearrangement joins TRBV6-2 or TRBV6-3 to TRBJ2-2; 14 nucleotides agree with TRBD2. The trim removed 0 bases at V and 10 bases at J, leaving 7 bases unmatched. From germline, CDR1 is MNHEY and CDR2 SVGEGT. The CDR3 runs to 17 residues. In DNA, the CDR3 is TGTGCCAGCAGTTACTCGAAGGGACTAGCGGGAGTAGCGGAGCTGTTTTTT. Translated: CASSYSKGLAGVAELFF.